Presented here are 24 T cell receptor beta chains from one specimen sequenced in a study of human T cells and chemical hapten exposure (dated by TCRdb to the early 2020s). The protocol used for the library was RACE. This sample was sequenced with a NextSeq 500. TCRdb trimmed public reads at Q25 via fastp, called clones via MiXCR and kept in-frame beta chains. Identical CDR3 protein sequences are pooled into one entry, listed with their most common genes and DNA. The sample table records some 170,000 distinct CDR3 sequences; about a fifth of these occur just once. The ten largest clones represent approximately 6.4% of the sample. The sample's time point label is to be understood as: patch test 1, 2 weeks after DPC sensitization. The intended sense of this specimen's treatment or condition label: therapeutic diphenylcyclopropenone sensitization with weekly scalp DPC. The sample was whole blood, taken in connection with sensitization to the hapten diphenylcyclopropenone (DPC). The receptors derive from a woman between 50 and 59 years old with alopecia areata. Some clones in this sample may be carry-over from other donors' samples.

CDR3 amino acids: CASSQAHVGNYEQYF. The CDR3 DNA sequence: TGCGCCAGCAGCCAAGCCCACGTGGGGAACTACGAGCAGTACTTC. The chain links TRBV5-1 to TRBJ2-7; no firm D call. Trimming took off 4 bases at V and 3 bases at J, with 17 bases between the two ends. Germline V gene sequence: CDR1 SGHRS, CDR2 YFSETQ. CDR3 length: 15 amino acids.

V and J are TRBV20-1 and TRBJ1-4; D gene uncertain. This CDR3 is built from 14 residues. Germline loops: CDR1 DFQATT, CDR2 SNEGSKA (reference sequence). V was shortened by 7 bases and J by 8 bases, with 20 bases between the two germline ends. CDR3 sequence reads: CSVTSSGSGEKLFF. CDR3 bases: TGCAGTGTAACCTCATCCGGGTCTGGGGAAAAACTGTTTTTT.

The chain joins TRBV2 to TRBJ1-3; perhaps TRBD1 as D (5 bases). The CDR3 has 18 residues. Germline V gives CDR1 SNHLY, CDR2 FYNNEI. V was shortened by 5 bases and J by 4 bases, with 24 bases between the two germline ends. CDR3 in amino acids: CASSHVLNGGNVGNTIYF. CDR3 in DNA: TGTGCCAGCAGTCATGTCCTCAACGGGGGAAATGTGGGAAACACCATATATTTT. Full variable domain (missing parts from reference TRBV2 and TRBJ1-3): EPEVTQTPSHQVTQMGQEVILRCVPISNHLYFYWYRQILGQKVEFLVSFYNNEISEKSEIFDDQFSVERPDGSNFTLKIRSTKLEDSAMYFCASSHVLNGGNVGNTIYFGEGSWLTVV.

The chain joins TRBV5-1 to TRBJ1-2; no clear D gene. Per the germline V gene, CDR1 is SGHRS and CDR2 is YFSETQ. V lost 4 bases and J 6 bases, leaving 19 bases between the germline ends. The length of the CDR3 is 15 residues. CDR3 sequence (DNA): TGCGCCAGCAGCCCCAACCAGGCCACCCGGAATGGCTACACCTTC. It translates to CASSPNQATRNGYTF.

This clonotype was found a few times. The chain recombines TRBV20-1 with TRBJ2-3, with 11 bases that match TRBD2. V lost 5 bases, J lost 6 bases, and 7 bases stayed unmatched. CDR3 length: 14 residues. Germline V gives CDR1 DFQATT, CDR2 SNEGSKA (reference sequence). CDR3 sequence reads: CSALAGGGGDTQYF. The CDR3 nucleotides are TGCAGTGCTCTAGCGGGAGGTGGTGGGGATACGCAGTATTTT.

The sample holds a few counts of this clonotype. Mismatch with germline at one junction end may stem from a read error. J is TRBJ2-7 and V is TRBV7-8, with 9 bases that match TRBD2. This CDR3 has 17 residues. Germline V gene data show CDR1 as SGHVS and CDR2 as FQNEAQ. CDR3 DNA: TGTGCCAGCGAGCCGGAACAACGTAGCGGGAGCTCCAACGAGCAGTACTTC. It specifies CASEPEQRSGSSNEQYF. The full variable domain, with the rest looked up from reference TRBV7-8 and TRBJ2-7, is GAGVSQSPRYKVAKRGQDVALRCDPISGHVSLFWYQQALGQGPEFLTYFQNEAQLDKSGLPSDRFFAERPEGSVSTLKIQRTQQEDSAVYLCASEPEQRSGSSNEQYFGPGTRLTVT.

This clonotype was counted at least ten times. The chain carries TRBV12-3 or TRBV12-4 and TRBJ1-5; D perhaps matches TRBD1 (5 bases). The CDR3 consists of 15 residues. Between the trimmed V and J ends, which lost 3 bases and 1 base, there was a span of 10 bases. CDR3 DNA: TGTGCCAGCAGTTTCGCGGGGGAAAGCAATCAGCCCCAGCATTTT. It yields the protein CASSFAGESNQPQHF.

As to this clonotype: One end of the junction varies from germline; a read error may be responsible. V is TRBV7-7 and J is TRBJ2-5; the D is unclear. The CDR3 is 13 residues long. Per the germline V gene, CDR1 is SSHAT and CDR2 is FNYEAQ (reference sequence). CDR3 residues: CASSLGCEETQYF. CDR3 nucleotide sequence: TGTGCTAGCAGCTTAGGTTGTGAGGAGACCCAGTACTTC.

V gene TRBV15 combines with J gene TRBJ2-1; 8 positions match TRBD1. Germline V gene sequence: CDR1 LNHNV, CDR2 YYDKDF (reference sequence). The CDR3 extends over 18 amino acids. V lost 1 base to trimming and J lost 2 bases; unmatched junction nucleotides: 10. The CDR3 loop is CATSRGAVGTGTYNEQFF. For the CDR3, the DNA is TGTGCCACCAGCAGAGGGGCCGTAGGGACAGGTACCTACAATGAGCAGTTCTTC.

The chain couples TRBV7-2 to TRBJ2-2; 7 bases match TRBD2. The ends lost 2 bases at V and 5 bases at J; junction bases unmatched: 11. In germline, CDR1 is SGHTA, CDR2 FQGNSA. CDR3 length: 17 amino acids. The CDR3 DNA sequence: TGTGCCAGCAGCTTACCTGTGGGAGGGTGGGAAACCGGGGAGCTGTTTTTT. Translated, it gives CASSLPVGGWETGELFF.

This clonotype was counted between two and nine times. The chain carries TRBV27 and TRBJ1-2; 8 nucleotides agree with TRBD1. After removal of 10 bases from V and 5 bases from J, the junction contained 6 bases not matched to a gene. The CDR3 has 12 residues. Germline-derived CDR1 and CDR2 are MNHEY and SMNVEV (reference sequence). CDR3 sequence reads: CATKTGAYGYTF. As DNA, the CDR3 is TGTGCCACCAAGACAGGGGCATATGGCTACACCTTC.

This chain joins TRBV29-1 and TRBJ2-2, with D perhaps matching TRBD2 (5 bases). Germline V gene data show CDR1 as SQVTM and CDR2 as ANQGSEA. The CDR3 runs to 15 residues. V dropped 4 bases and J dropped 5 bases, with 17 bases sitting between them. The CDR3 sequence is CSVGSPRRGTGELFF. The CDR3 nucleotides read TGCAGCGTTGGGTCGCCGCGGCGCGGGACCGGGGAGCTGTTTTTT.

This clonotype appeared a few times. CDR3 in DNA: TGCGCCAGCAGCAGCAGACTAGCGGGAGGACCACCTGGGGCCAACGTCCTGACTTTC. This encodes CASSSRLAGGPPGANVLTF. This chain connects TRBV5-1 to TRBJ2-6; 13 bases fit TRBD2. Germline-derived CDR1 and CDR2 are SGHRS and YFSETQ. The CDR3 runs 19 residues. V dropped 4 bases and J dropped 2; count of bases not matched to a gene: 9.

The chain has TRBV7-9 and TRBJ2-7; 12 nucleotides align to TRBD2. Germline CDR1 is SEHNR and CDR2 is FQNEAQ (reference sequence). Losses at the gene ends were 5 bases for V and 3 bases for J; bases not matched to a gene: 5. The CDR3 is 15 amino acids. The DNA of the CDR3 is TGTGCCAGCAGCCCGCTAGCGGGAGGGAACTACGAGCAGTACTTC. Its translation is CASSPLAGGNYEQYF.

This clonotype was seen a few times. The chain carries TRBV4-1 and TRBJ2-4; D remains ambiguous. The CDR3 consists of 16 residues. Germline V CDR1 and CDR2: MGHRA, YSYEKL. V was clipped by 0 bases and J by 1 base, with 10 bases between them. CDR3 in DNA: TGCGCCAGCAGCCAAGATAAGGGCGCGGCCAAAAACATTCAGTACTTC. It codes for CASSQDKGAAKNIQYF.

The sample holds many counts of this clonotype. The rearrangement joins TRBV7-6 to TRBJ2-1; 14 positions agree with TRBD2. The V gene's germline CDR1 is SGHVS and CDR2 FNYEAQ. This CDR3 is 18 amino acids long. V lost 5 bases and J lost 3; bases outside the gene matches: 9. This CDR3 reads CASSPRLAGGPNYNEQFF. The CDR3 DNA reads as TGTGCCAGCAGCCCACGACTAGCGGGAGGGCCGAACTACAATGAGCAGTTCTTC.

This clonotype was recorded at least ten times. This chain links TRBV28 with TRBJ2-1, with 12 bases lining up with TRBD1. V shed 4 bases, J shed 8 bases, and the junction held 6 bases outside the gene matches. This CDR3 contains 15 residues. The germline V gene has CDR1 MDHEN and CDR2 SYDVKM. The CDR3 protein is CASSSPGTGGYEQFF. In DNA, the CDR3 is TGTGCCAGCAGTTCCCCCGGGACAGGGGGCTATGAGCAGTTCTTC. The whole variable domain, filled in from reference TRBV28 and TRBJ2-1, reads DVKVTQSSRYLVKRTGEKVFLECVQDMDHENMFWYRQDPGLGLRLIYFSYDVKMKEKGDIPEGYSVSREKKERFSLILESASTNQTSMYLCASSSPGTGGYEQFFGPGTRLTVL.

This clonotype was seen a handful of times. The V and J genes are TRBV5-8 and TRBJ1-1, with TRBD1 matching 7 bases. Germline CDR1 and CDR2: SGHTS and YDEGEE. This CDR3 is 14 amino acids long. V was pared by 4 bases and J by 3 bases, with 6 bases of the junction left unmatched. In DNA, the CDR3 is TGTGCCAGCAGCCCGGGACAGTTGTACACTGAAGCTTTCTTT. Its translation: CASSPGQLYTEAFF.

The chain has TRBV11-2 and TRBJ2-1; TRBD2 matches 8 bases. This CDR3 region has 16 residues. Trimming at V came to 0 bases and at J to 14 bases, leaving 15 bases not matched to a gene. The germline V gene has CDR1 SGHAT and CDR2 FQNNGV. CDR3 bases: TGTGCCAGCAGCTTAGAGGACCCGGGACTAGAAACGGGGAAGTTCTTC. This gives the protein CASSLEDPGLETGKFF.

This clonotype has a handful of counts. This chain joins TRBV24-1 and TRBJ1-1, with D tentatively TRBD1 (5 bases). Trimming took 9 bases from V and 4 from J, leaving 11 bases between them. Germline lookup yields CDR1 KGHDR and CDR2 SFDVKD. The CDR3 runs 12 residues. The CDR3 spells CATEGRGTEAFF. The CDR3 nucleotides are TGTGCCACCGAGGGACGAGGCACTGAAGCTTTCTTT.

The chain has TRBV20-1 and TRBJ1-6; tentatively, D is TRBD1 (5 bases). Looked up from germline, CDR1 is DFQATT and CDR2 is SNEGSKA (reference sequence). The length of the CDR3 is 15 residues. Trimming pared 0 bases from V and 3 bases from J, leaving 9 bases between. The CDR3: CSAREPGIYNSPLHF. For the CDR3, the DNA is TGCAGTGCTAGAGAGCCAGGGATCTATAATTCACCCCTCCACTTT.

This clonotype was observed many times. The V gene is TRBV6-1, the J gene TRBJ1-5; maybe TRBD1 (6 bases). The CDR3 length is 14 residues. Deletions cut 4 bases from V and 5 bases from J, with 12 bases between. Per the germline V gene, CDR1 is MNHNS and CDR2 is SASEGT. The CDR3 sequence is CASSVDSSYQPQHF. CDR3 in DNA: TGTGCCAGCAGTGTGGACAGTAGTTATCAGCCCCAGCATTTT.

This clonotype was found a few times. This chain links TRBV21-1 with TRBJ2-1; TRBD1, as called in the table, went unchecked against the DNA. TRBV21-1 is a documented pseudogene. The CDR3 length is 18 residues. The CDR3 sequence: CASSKVGATECQYNEQFF. In DNA, the CDR3 is TGTGCCAGCAGCAAGGTAGGGGCCACCGAATGCCAATACAATGAGCAGTTCTTC.

Regarding this clonotype: Given a much more abundant clone one base away, this may be a read error. This CDR3 is missing its conserved last phenylalanine or tryptophan, likely due to a read error. The chain is built from TRBV10-3 and TRBJ1-3; D unresolved. This CDR3 has 11 amino acids. CDR1 ENHRY and CDR2 SYGVKD come from the germline V gene. V gave up 6 bases and J gave up 8 bases, with 8 bases separating them. In DNA, the CDR3 is TGTGCCATCAGCCTGTTCGACACCATATATTGT. Translation: CAISLFDTIYC.